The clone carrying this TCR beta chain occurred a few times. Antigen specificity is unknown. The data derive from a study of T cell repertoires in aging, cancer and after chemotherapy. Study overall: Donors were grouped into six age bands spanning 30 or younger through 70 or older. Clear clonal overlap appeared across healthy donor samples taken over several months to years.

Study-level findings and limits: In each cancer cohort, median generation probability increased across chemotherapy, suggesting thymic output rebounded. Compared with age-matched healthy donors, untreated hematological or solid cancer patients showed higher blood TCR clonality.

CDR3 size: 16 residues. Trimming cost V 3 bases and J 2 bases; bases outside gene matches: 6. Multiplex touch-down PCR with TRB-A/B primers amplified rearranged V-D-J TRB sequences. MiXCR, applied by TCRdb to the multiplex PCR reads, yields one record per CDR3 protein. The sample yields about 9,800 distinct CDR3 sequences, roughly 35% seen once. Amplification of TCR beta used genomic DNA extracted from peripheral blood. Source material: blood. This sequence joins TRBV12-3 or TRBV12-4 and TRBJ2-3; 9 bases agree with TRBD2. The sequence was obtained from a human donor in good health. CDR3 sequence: CASSLWLAGTTDTQYF. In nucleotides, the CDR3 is TGTGCCAGCAGTTTGTGGCTAGCGGGGACCACAGATACGCAGTATTTT.